This TCR beta chain appears in the sequencing data of a study of OX40 agonist ivuxolimab in advanced cancers. The wider study: An agonistic anti-OX40 (CD134) antibody, ivuxolimab, was used to treat the patients. The eligibility criteria allowed prior anti-PD-1, anti-PD-L1 or anti-CTLA-4 therapy, and about 40% had some. Patients achieving partial responses numbered three: one hepatocellular carcinoma case and two cutaneous melanoma cases.

Produced via immunoSEQ multiplex PCR; TCRdb's table is partial and in-frame only. The sample yields about 58,000 clones, approximately 90% seen once. The CDR3 length is 14 residues. Germline CDR1 is SGHAT and CDR2 is FQNNGV. The trim removed 5 bases at V and 3 bases at J, leaving 5 bases unmatched. This specimen consisted of CD4+ or CD8+ T cells sorted from blood, obtained in a trial of the OX40 agonist ivuxolimab. The chain carries TRBV11-2 and TRBJ2-5; 8 bases map to TRBD1. The origin of this receptor is an adult with an advanced solid tumor such as melanoma, head and neck, liver or kidney cancer. Written as DNA, the CDR3 is TGTGCCAGCAGCCCCGGACAGGGAAAAGAGACCCAGTACTTC. Amino acid sequence: CASSPGQGKETQYF.